One sample yielded the 8 T cell receptor beta chains listed below, sequenced in a study of blood T cell repertoires in COVID-19 (dated by TCRdb to the early 2020s). The receptor library was made with the immunoSEQ multiplex PCR assay. TCRdb's version of the immuneACCESS table is confined to in-frame rearrangements and falls short of the full clone set. An unresolved V gene accounts for under half of the shortfall where checked; the remainder is of unknown origin. The sample has 380,000 or so clones on record, approximately 85% of them singletons. The ten largest account for 2% to 2.5% of the sample. Source material: PBMCs or T cells enriched from blood (not recorded which). Receptors were obtained from a middle-aged woman with acute COVID-19.

The chain links TRBV20-1 to TRBJ1-2, with D hard to call. The CDR3 spans 11 residues. Trimming took 6 bases from V and 4 from J, leaving 9 bases between them. CDR1 and CDR2 from the germline V gene are DFQATT and SNEGSKA (reference sequence). In nucleotides, the CDR3 is TGCAGTGCCCACACAGTCTATGGCTACACCTTC. Translated: CSAHTVYGYTF.

V and J are TRBV10-1 and TRBJ1-5; 7 positions agree with TRBD1. The CDR3 is 15 amino acids. V dropped 3 bases and J dropped 4; count of bases not matched to a gene: 6. The germline V gene has CDR1 WNHNN and CDR2 SYGVQD (reference sequence). The CDR3 DNA is TGCGCCAGCAGTGACGCAGGGGGAGGTAATCAGCCCCAGCATTTT. Translation gives CASSDAGGGNQPQHF.

The genes are TRBV5-4 and TRBJ1-2; a possible D gene is TRBD1 (6 bases). CDR1 and CDR2 from the germline V gene are SGHNT and YYREEE (reference sequence). Trimming took off 0 bases at V and 2 bases at J, with 8 bases between the two ends. The CDR3 length is 14 residues. CDR3 protein: CASSLEQGNYGYTF. As DNA, the CDR3 is TGTGCCAGCAGCTTGGAACAGGGCAACTATGGCTACACCTTC.

The chain joins TRBV5-4 to TRBJ1-2; D is possibly TRBD1 (5 bases). The V gene lost 0 bases and the J gene lost 2 bases, with 11 bases spanning the gap. This CDR3 spans 15 amino acids. Germline CDR1 and CDR2: SGHNT and YYREEE (reference sequence). The CDR3 loop is CASSLGSRVNYGYTF. For the CDR3, the DNA is TGTGCCAGCAGCTTGGGGAGCAGGGTGAACTATGGCTACACCTTC.

V usage is TRBV2 and J usage is TRBJ2-6; weak D call: TRBD1 (5 bases). Trimming stripped 5 bases from V and 0 bases from J, with 8 bases between. Per germline, CDR1 SNHLY and CDR2 FYNNEI. The CDR3 consists of 15 residues. The CDR3, as DNA: TGTGCCAGCAGTCCCGACAGCTCTGGGGCCAACGTCCTGACTTTC. Its translation: CASSPDSSGANVLTF.

J is TRBJ1-1 and V is TRBV11-2; a weak D match, TRBD1 (5 bases). Trimming pared 5 bases from V and 1 base from J, leaving 14 bases between. Per germline, CDR1 SGHAT and CDR2 FQNNGV. CDR3 length: 15 residues. The CDR3: CASSQVQGANTEAFF. CDR3 nucleotides: TGTGCCAGCAGCCAGGTTCAGGGTGCGAACACTGAAGCTTTCTTT.

The rearrangement links TRBV2 to TRBJ1-4, with a weak D call TRBD1 (5 bases). In germline, CDR1 is SNHLY, CDR2 FYNNEI. V shed 4 bases and J shed 4 bases, with 19 bases lying between them. The CDR3 runs to 17 residues. The CDR3 DNA reads as TGTGCCAGCAGTGGGGTTGGCCAGGGCGAACGTAATGAAAAACTGTTTTTT. Translation gives CASSGVGQGERNEKLFF.

The J gene is TRBJ1-6, the V gene TRBV24-1, with D perhaps TRBD1 (6 bases). The ends were cut back, 5 bases at V and 7 bases at J, with 8 bases in the middle. CDR1 KGHDR and CDR2 SFDVKD come from the germline V gene. The CDR3 covers 13 residues. CDR3 coding DNA: TGTGCCACCAGTGGGACAGAAAATTCACCCCTCCACTTT. Protein sequence: CATSGTENSPLHF.